This T cell receptor beta chain was sequenced in a study of metastatic and nonmetastatic thyroid tumors. As originally analysed: For papillary thyroid cancer, a distant-metastasis classifier was constructed from CDR3 differences observed across clinicopathological groups. Through MiXCR, TCRdb re-clonotyped the PCR reads. These V and J calls derive from TCRdb rather than the authors' analysis. The data show approximately 10,000 clones, around 30% seen once. There were no patients who had received any treatment before thyroid surgery. Trimming removed 7 bases from V and 5 bases from J; junction bases left unmatched: 10. The CDR3 is 15 residues long. Germline V gene sequence: CDR1 LGHNA, CDR2 YNFKEQ.

The sample was adjacent normal tissue. The chain has TRBV4-2 and TRBJ2-2, with 7 bases matching TRBD1. The clonotype comes from a male donor with papillary thyroid cancer or a benign thyroid nodule (not recorded which). Some clones in this sample may be carry-over from other donors' samples. CDR3 protein: CASTDTGAPTGELFF. The CDR3 region has the DNA TGTGCCAGCACCGATACAGGGGCGCCTACCGGGGAGCTGTTTTTT.